This paragraph covers one T cell receptor (beta chain) sequence. Germline lookup yields CDR1 MNHNY and CDR2 SVGAGI (reference sequence). V dropped 3 bases and J dropped 5 bases, with 20 bases sitting between them. This CDR3 contains 16 residues. This sample was taken from a study of technical replicates of blood from several donors. Profiling relied on immunoSEQ multiplex PCR, and the TCRdb table lists in-frame clones only, not all of them. The sample shows 80,000 to 95,000 clones, approximately 96% of them seen only once. The chain joins TRBV6-6 to TRBJ2-7; possible D gene TRBD2, 6 bases. Sequenced sample: T cells isolated from PBMCs. The clonotype was recovered from a human donor in good health. Here the CDR3 reads CASSYLPGSGWNEQYF. The CDR3 region has the DNA TGTGCCAGCAGTTATCTACCCGGGAGTGGTTGGAACGAGCAGTACTTC.